These T cell receptor beta chains were read from a single sample in a study of blood T cells in healthy people across ages. TCRdb re-called the 5' RACE reads with MiXCR, one entry per CDR3 protein. The repertoire holds 1 million to 1.2 million distinct CDR3 sequences, 30% to 40% seen once, with around 13% in the top ten. The specimen sequenced was blood. These receptor sequences come from a man aged 18 to 30 in good health. The CDR3 runs from the conserved cysteine through the conserved F or W. The D gene is left open where the match is weak. Where a row states a size, it is once, few, many or the class of an expanded clone; other rows omit it.

D gene,J gene,clone size,CDR3 length,V gene,CDR3 protein,CDR3 DNA
TRBD1,TRBJ2-1,NA,15,TRBV12-3/TRBV12-4,CASSHPGTGTDEQFF,TGTGCCAGCAGCCATCCCGGGACAGGGACCGATGAGCAGTTCTTC
NA,TRBJ1-6,NA,14,TRBV20-1,CSARAAGFRSPLHF,TGCAGTGCTAGAGCGGCTGGGTTTCGCTCACCCCTCCACTTT
NA,TRBJ1-2,NA,13,TRBV12-3/TRBV12-4,CASRPTGNNGYTF,TGTGCCAGCAGGCCCACAGGGAACAATGGCTACACCTTC
TRBD2,TRBJ2-1,NA,13,TRBV20-1,CSGSGGLLNEQFF,TGCAGTGGCTCGGGGGGGCTTTTGAATGAGCAGTTCTTC
TRBD2,TRBJ2-2,NA,17,TRBV3-1,CASSQVRASGGTGELFF,TGTGCCAGCAGCCAAGTCCGGGCTAGCGGGGGGACCGGGGAGCTGTTTTTT
NA,TRBJ2-1,few,17,TRBV29-1,CSLEGGRKTSTLREQFF,TGCAGTTTAGAGGGGGGACGGAAAACCTCTACGCTCAGGGAGCAGTTCTTC
NA,TRBJ2-5,NA,12,TRBV4-3,CASSHMGNEQYF,TGCGCCAGCAGCCACATGGGGAATGAGCAGTACTTC
NA,TRBJ2-1,few,11,TRBV20-1,CSAGGRNEQFF,TGCAGTGCTGGGGGGCGGAATGAGCAGTTCTTC
NA,TRBJ1-2,NA,14,TRBV5-5,CASSVASAGEGYTF,TGTGCCAGCAGCGTGGCCTCAGCAGGGGAAGGCTACACCTTC
NA,TRBJ2-3,NA,15,TRBV12-3/TRBV12-4,CASTGLGGGTDTQYF,TGTGCCAGCACGGGACTGGGCGGTGGCACAGATACGCAGTATTTT
NA,TRBJ2-2,NA,16,TRBV7-2,CASSLVPGPNTGELFF,TGTGCCAGCAGCTTAGTTCCGGGGCCGAACACCGGGGAGCTGTTTTTT